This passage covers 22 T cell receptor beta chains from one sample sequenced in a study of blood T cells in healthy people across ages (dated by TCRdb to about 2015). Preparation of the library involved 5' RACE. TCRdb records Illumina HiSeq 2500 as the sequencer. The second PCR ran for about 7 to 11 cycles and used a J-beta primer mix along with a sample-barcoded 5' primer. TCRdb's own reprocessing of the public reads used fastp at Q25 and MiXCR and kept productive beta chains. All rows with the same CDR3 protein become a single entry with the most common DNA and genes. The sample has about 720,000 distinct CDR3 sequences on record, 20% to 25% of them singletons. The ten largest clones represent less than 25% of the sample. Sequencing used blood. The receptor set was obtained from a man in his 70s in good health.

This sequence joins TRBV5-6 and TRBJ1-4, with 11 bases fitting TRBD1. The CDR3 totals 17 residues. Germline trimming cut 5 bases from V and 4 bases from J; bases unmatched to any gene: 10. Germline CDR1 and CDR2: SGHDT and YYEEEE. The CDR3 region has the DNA TGTGCCAGCAGGCCATGGACAGGGGGCATTAGTAATGAAAAACTGTTTTTT. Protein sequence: CASRPWTGGISNEKLFF.

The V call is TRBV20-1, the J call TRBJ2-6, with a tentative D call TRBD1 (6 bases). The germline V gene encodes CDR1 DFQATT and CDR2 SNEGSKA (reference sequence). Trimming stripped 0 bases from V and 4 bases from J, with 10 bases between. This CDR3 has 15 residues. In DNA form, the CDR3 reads TGCAGTGCTAGAGAACCAGGGGCGGGGGCCAACGTCCTGACTTTC. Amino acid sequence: CSAREPGAGANVLTF.

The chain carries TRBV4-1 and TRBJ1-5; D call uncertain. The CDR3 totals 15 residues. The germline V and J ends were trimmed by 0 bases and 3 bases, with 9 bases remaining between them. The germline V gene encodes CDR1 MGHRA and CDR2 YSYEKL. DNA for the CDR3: TGCGCCAGCAGCCAAGAGAACGGGTACAATCAGCCCCAGCATTTT. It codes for CASSQENGYNQPQHF.

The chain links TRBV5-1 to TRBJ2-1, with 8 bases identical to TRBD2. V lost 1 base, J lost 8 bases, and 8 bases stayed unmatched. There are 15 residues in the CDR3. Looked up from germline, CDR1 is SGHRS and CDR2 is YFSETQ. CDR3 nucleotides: TGCGCCAGCAGCTTGACGGGGGGGCATTCCGATGAGCAGTTCTTC. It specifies CASSLTGGHSDEQFF.

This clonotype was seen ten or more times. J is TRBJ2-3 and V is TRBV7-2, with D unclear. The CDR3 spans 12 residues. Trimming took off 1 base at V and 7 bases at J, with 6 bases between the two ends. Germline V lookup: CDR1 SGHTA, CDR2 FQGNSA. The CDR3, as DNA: TGTGCCAGCAGCTTAGGGGGTTATACGCAGTATTTT. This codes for CASSLGGYTQYF. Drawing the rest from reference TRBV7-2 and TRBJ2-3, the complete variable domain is GAGVSQSPSNKVTEKGKDVELRCDPISGHTALYWYRQSLGQGLEFLIYFQGNSAPDKSGLPSDRFSAERTGGSVSTLTIQRTQQEDSAVYLCASSLGGYTQYFGPGTRLTVL.

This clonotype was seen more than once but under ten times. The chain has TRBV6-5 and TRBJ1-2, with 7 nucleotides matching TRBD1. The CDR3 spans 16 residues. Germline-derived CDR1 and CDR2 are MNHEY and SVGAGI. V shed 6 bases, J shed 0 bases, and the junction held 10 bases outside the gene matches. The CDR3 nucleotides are TGTGCCAGCAGACCCAACAGGGGCGCCTCTAACTATGGCTACACCTTC. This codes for CASRPNRGASNYGYTF.

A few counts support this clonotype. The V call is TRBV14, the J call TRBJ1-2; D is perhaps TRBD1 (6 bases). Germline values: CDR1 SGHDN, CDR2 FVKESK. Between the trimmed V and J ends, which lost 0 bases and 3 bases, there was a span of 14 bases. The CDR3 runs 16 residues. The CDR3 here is CASSQDLYGGHYGYTF. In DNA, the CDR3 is TGTGCCAGCAGCCAAGATCTCTACGGGGGGCACTATGGCTACACCTTC. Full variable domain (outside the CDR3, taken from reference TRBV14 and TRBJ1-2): EAGVTQFPSHSVIEKGQTVTLRCDPISGHDNLYWYRRVMGKEIKFLLHFVKESKQDESGMPNNRFLAERTGGTYSTLKVQPAELEDSGVYFCASSQDLYGGHYGYTFGSGTRLTVV.

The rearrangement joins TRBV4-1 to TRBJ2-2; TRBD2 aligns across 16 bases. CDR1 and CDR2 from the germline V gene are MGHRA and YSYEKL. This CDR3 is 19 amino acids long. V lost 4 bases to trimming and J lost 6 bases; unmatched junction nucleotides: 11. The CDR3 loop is CASSLGLAGGTTHAGELFF. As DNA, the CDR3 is TGCGCCAGCAGCCTGGGACTAGCGGGGGGGACAACCCACGCCGGGGAGCTGTTTTTT.

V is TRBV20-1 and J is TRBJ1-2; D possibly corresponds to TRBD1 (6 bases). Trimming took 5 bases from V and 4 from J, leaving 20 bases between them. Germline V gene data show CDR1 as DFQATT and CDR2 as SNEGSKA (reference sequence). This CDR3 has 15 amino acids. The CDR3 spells CSAFTGGAYGYGYTF. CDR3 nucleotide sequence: TGCAGTGCTTTCACGGGGGGCGCATATGGCTATGGCTACACCTTC.

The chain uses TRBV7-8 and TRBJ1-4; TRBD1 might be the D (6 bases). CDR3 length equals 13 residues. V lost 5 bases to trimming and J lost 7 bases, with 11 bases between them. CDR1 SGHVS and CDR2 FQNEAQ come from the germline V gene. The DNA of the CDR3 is TGTGCCAGCAGCGCTACAGGGTTTGAAAAACTGTTTTTT. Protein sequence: CASSATGFEKLFF.

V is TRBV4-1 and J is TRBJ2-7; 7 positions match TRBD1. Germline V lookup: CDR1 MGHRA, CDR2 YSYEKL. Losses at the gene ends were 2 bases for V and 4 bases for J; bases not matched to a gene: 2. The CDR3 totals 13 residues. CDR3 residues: CASSQSDRYEQYF. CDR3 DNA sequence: TGCGCCAGCAGCCAATCGGACAGGTACGAGCAGTACTTC.

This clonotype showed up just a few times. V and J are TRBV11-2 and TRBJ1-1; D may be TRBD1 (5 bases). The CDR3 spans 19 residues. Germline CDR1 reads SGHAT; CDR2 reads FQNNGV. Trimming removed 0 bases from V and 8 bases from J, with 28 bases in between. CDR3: CASSLDPAYRQTPRWEAFF. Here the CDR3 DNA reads TGTGCCAGCAGCTTAGATCCCGCGTACAGGCAAACCCCTCGATGGGAAGCTTTCTTT.

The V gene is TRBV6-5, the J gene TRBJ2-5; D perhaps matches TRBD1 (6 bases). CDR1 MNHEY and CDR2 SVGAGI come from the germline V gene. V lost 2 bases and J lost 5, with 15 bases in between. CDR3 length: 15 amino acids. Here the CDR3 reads CASSYDRRQGETQYF. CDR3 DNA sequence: TGTGCCAGCAGTTACGACAGACGGCAGGGGGAGACCCAGTACTTC.

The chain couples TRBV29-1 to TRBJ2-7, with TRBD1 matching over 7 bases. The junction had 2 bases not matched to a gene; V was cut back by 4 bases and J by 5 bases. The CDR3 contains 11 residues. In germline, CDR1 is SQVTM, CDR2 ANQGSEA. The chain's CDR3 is CSVARGNEQYF. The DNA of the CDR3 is TGCAGCGTTGCCAGGGGGAACGAGCAGTACTTC.

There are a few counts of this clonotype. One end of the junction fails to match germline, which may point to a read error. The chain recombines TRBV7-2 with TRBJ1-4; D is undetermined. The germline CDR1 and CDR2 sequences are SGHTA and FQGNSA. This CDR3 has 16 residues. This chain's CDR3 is CAGSLSGNTAIGKLFF. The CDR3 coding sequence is TGTGCCGGCAGCTTATCCGGCAACACGGCGATTGGAAAACTGTTTTTT.

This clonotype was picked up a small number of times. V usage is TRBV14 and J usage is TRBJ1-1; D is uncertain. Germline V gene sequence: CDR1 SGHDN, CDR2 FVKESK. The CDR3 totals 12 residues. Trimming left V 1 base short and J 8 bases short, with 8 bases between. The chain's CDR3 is CASSQVGEEAFF. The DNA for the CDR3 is TGTGCCAGCAGCCAAGTTGGAGAAGAAGCTTTCTTT.

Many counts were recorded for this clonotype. CDR3 nucleotide sequence: TGCAGTGCACCGGATTCAGGCCACCAAGAGACCCAGTACTTC. Protein product: CSAPDSGHQETQYF. The chain couples TRBV20-1 to TRBJ2-5; D is undetermined. Germline CDR1 reads DFQATT; CDR2 reads SNEGSKA (reference sequence). Trimming removed 6 bases from V and 0 bases from J, with 14 bases in between. This CDR3 contains 14 residues.

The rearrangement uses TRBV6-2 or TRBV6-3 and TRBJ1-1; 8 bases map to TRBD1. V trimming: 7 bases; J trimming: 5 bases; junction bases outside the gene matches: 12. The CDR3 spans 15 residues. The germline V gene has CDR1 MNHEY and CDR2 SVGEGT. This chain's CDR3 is CASTRFGQGRTEAFF. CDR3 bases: TGTGCCAGCACTCGGTTCGGACAGGGAAGGACTGAAGCTTTCTTT.

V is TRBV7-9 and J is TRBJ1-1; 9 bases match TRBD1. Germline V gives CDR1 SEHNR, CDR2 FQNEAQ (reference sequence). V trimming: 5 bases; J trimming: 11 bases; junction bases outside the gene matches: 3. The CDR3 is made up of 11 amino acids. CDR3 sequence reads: CASSPQGAAFF. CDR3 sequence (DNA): TGTGCCAGCAGCCCACAGGGGGCGGCTTTCTTT.

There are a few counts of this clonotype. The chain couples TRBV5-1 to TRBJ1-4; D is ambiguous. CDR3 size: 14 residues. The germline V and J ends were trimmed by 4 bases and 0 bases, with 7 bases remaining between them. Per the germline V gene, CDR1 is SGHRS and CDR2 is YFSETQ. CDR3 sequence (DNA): TGCGCCAGCAGCACGGGGACAACTAATGAAAAACTGTTTTTT. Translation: CASSTGTTNEKLFF.

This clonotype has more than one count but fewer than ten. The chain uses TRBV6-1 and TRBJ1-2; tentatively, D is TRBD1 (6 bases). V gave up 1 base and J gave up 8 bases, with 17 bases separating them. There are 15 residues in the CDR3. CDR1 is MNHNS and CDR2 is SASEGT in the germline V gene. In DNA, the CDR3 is TGTGCCAGCAGTGAAGTGGACAGAAGGTTGGGCGGCTACACCTTC. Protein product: CASSEVDRRLGGYTF.

CDR3 bases: TGTGCCAGCAGCCAAGATTTTCACTTTGAGATAACGACCGGGACATTCGAATACGAGCAGTACTTC. It is translated as CASSQDFHFEITTGTFEYEQYF. The chain has TRBV3-1 and TRBJ2-5; perhaps TRBD1 as D (6 bases). The J call may not be correct, given that the DNA end is closer to TRBJ2-7. Germline CDR1 LGHDT, CDR2 YNNKEL (reference sequence). The CDR3 is 22 residues long.